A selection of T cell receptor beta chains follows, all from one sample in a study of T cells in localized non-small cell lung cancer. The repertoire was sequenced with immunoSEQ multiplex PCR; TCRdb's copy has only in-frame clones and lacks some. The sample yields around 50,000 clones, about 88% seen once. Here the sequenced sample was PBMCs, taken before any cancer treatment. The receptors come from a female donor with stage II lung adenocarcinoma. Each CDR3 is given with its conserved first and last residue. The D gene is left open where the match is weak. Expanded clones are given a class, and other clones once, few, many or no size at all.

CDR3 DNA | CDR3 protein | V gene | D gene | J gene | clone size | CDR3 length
TGTGCCAGCAGCTTGGAGGGGGGCGGATCAGAAAAACTGTTTTTT | CASSLEGGGSEKLFF | TRBV5-4 | - | TRBJ1-4 | - | 15
TGTGCCAGCAGCCTCCAGGCAACTAATGAAAAACTGTTTTTT | CASSLQATNEKLFF | TRBV11-2 | - | TRBJ1-4 | - | 14
TGCGCCAGCAGCTGGGCGGGGGGGCAAGATACGCAGTATTTT | CASSWAGGQDTQYF | TRBV5-1 | TRBD2 | TRBJ2-3 | - | 14
TGTGCCAGCAGTCGGAACGTGGTCAGGGAAGATCCGTACTTC | CASSRNVVREDPYF | TRBV6-6 | - | TRBJ2-7 | - | 14
TGTGCCAGCAGTTACGCCAGGTCTGAAGCTTTCTTT | CASSYARSEAFF | TRBV6-5 | - | TRBJ1-1 | - | 12
TGTGCCAGCAGCTTGGCCCAAGCTAATTCACCCCTCCACTTT | CASSLAQANSPLHF | TRBV5-4 | - | TRBJ1-6 | - | 14
TGTGCCAGCAGCTTAGAACCTAACTATGGCTACACCTTC | CASSLEPNYGYTF | TRBV7-6 | - | TRBJ1-2 | many | 13
TGTGCCAGCAGCTTAACTCAAGGAGCTAATGAAAAACTGTTTTTT | CASSLTQGANEKLFF | TRBV7-9 | - | TRBJ1-4 | - | 15
TGTGCCAGCAGTCCTACGGCCGCCGAAAAACTGTTTTTT | CASSPTAAEKLFF | TRBV27 | - | TRBJ1-4 | - | 13
TGTGCCACCAGCAGAAGCCCCTGGACAGACACAGATACGCAGTATTTT | CATSRSPWTDTDTQYF | TRBV15 | - | TRBJ2-3 | - | 16
TGTGCCAGCAGTCTCCGGTCCAACACCGGGGAGCTGTTTTTT | CASSLRSNTGELFF | TRBV5-4 | - | TRBJ2-2 | - | 14
TGTGCCAGCACGTTCGGCTCTTTCACTGAAGCTTTCTTT | CASTFGSFTEAFF | TRBV7-9 | - | TRBJ1-1 | - | 13
TGTGCCAGTAGGCAGACCGGGACACCGAATGAAAAACTGTTTTTT | CASRQTGTPNEKLFF | TRBV19 | - | TRBJ1-4 | once | 15
TGTGCCAGCAGTGAAGCGCACAGCTCGTATCAGCCCCAGCATTTT | CASSEAHSSYQPQHF | TRBV2 | - | TRBJ1-5 | once | 15
TGTGCCAGCAGGCTTAGGTTGGCGTACTACGAGCAGTACTTC | CASRLRLAYYEQYF | TRBV28 | - | TRBJ2-7 | - | 14
TGTGCCAGCAGTGATCCGCGCGGGCCCACAGATACGCAGTATTTT | CASSDPRGPTDTQYF | TRBV25-1 | - | TRBJ2-3 | - | 15
TGTGCCAGCAGTCTGGCTAGCTTCTATGAGCAGTTCTTC | CASSLASFYEQFF | TRBV27 | - | TRBJ2-1 | - | 13
TGTGCCAGCAGCTTGCTCTCTGAGGAGCTGTTTTTT | CASSLLSEELFF | TRBV7-9 | - | TRBJ2-2 | - | 12
TGTGCCTGGAGTGTACGAAGGACTAGCGGGGGCGGAAGCTCCTACAATGAGCAGTTCTTC | CAWSVRRTSGGGSSYNEQFF | TRBV30 | TRBD2 | TRBJ2-1 | - | 20
TGTGCCAGCAGCTTGGAGGGGCCCTCCTACGAGCAGTACTTC | CASSLEGPSYEQYF | TRBV5-6 | - | TRBJ2-7 | - | 14
TGTGCCAGCTCACCAAGGGACGGTGAAGCTTTCTTT | CASSPRDGEAFF | TRBV18 | - | TRBJ1-1 | - | 12
TGTGCCACCAGCAGAGAGCCGCCCGGGTATCAGCCCCAGCATTTT | CATSREPPGYQPQHF | TRBV15 | - | TRBJ1-5 | - | 15
TGTGCCAGCAGCTACCGGACAGGGCGAGAGACCCAGTACTTC | CASSYRTGRETQYF | TRBV7-8 | TRBD1 | TRBJ2-5 | - | 14
TGTGCCAGCAGCCAAGGCGAAGCGAGAGGCACTGAAGCTTTCTTT | CASSQGEARGTEAFF | TRBV14 | - | TRBJ1-1 | - | 15
TGTGCCAGCAGCCAAGAGGGCGAGGGAGCCTATAATTCACCCCTCCACTTT | CASSQEGEGAYNSPLHF | TRBV14 | - | TRBJ1-6 | - | 17
TGTGCCAGCAGCCTAGGGACTAGCGGGCTAAACACAGATACGCAGTATTTT | CASSLGTSGLNTDTQYF | TRBV7-2 | TRBD2 | TRBJ2-3 | - | 17
TGTGCCAGCAGCGGGGACCCTACAACTAATGAAAAACTGTTTTTT | CASSGDPTTNEKLFF | TRBV5-4 | - | TRBJ1-4 | - | 15
TGTGCCAGCACCCGGGACAACCAAGAGACCCAGTACTTC | CASTRDNQETQYF | TRBV2 | - | TRBJ2-5 | - | 13
TGTGCCAGCACGGGACAGCCGATAAACAAAAACACTGAAGCTTTCTTT | CASTGQPINKNTEAFF | TRBV11-2 | TRBD1 | TRBJ1-1 | - | 16
TGTGCCAGCAGCTTACAGGGGAGGGTTGGAGGGGGCACTGAAGCTTTCTTT | CASSLQGRVGGGTEAFF | TRBV7-2 | - | TRBJ1-1 | - | 17
TGTGCCAGCAGATCGACAGGGAAGAACACCGGGGAGCTGTTTTTT | CASRSTGKNTGELFF | TRBV2 | TRBD1 | TRBJ2-2 | - | 15
TGCAGCGTTATCCCCCCAGGGGGCCGGTGGGAGACCCAGTACTTC | CSVIPPGGRWETQYF | TRBV29-1 | TRBD1 | TRBJ2-5 | - | 15
TGTGCCAGCAGGACTAGCGGGGGGCGGAAGTTCTTC | CASRTSGGRKFF | TRBV28 | TRBD2 | TRBJ2-1 | - | 12
TGTGCCAGCAGTGAAGCCGGCCGGGCGGCGCAAGAGACCCAGTACTTC | CASSEAGRAAQETQYF | TRBV6-1 | - | TRBJ2-5 | - | 16
TGTGCCAGTGGACAGCCTAACTATGGCTACACCTTC | CASGQPNYGYTF | TRBV6-5 | - | TRBJ1-2 | - | 12
TGTGCCTGGAGTGTCGCTCCAGGGTATGGCTACACCTTC | CAWSVAPGYGYTF | TRBV30 | - | TRBJ1-2 | - | 13
TGCGCCAGCAGCTTGGAACCAGCCGGGGGCTACACCTTC | CASSLEPAGGYTF | TRBV5-1 | - | TRBJ1-2 | - | 13
TGTGCCTGGAGTGTAGACCGACCGGCTAAGGATACGCAGTATTTT | CAWSVDRPAKDTQYF | TRBV30 | - | TRBJ2-3 | - | 15
TGTGCCAGCAGCGTATTTGGGGATAACACCGGGGAGCTGTTTTTT | CASSVFGDNTGELFF | TRBV9 | - | TRBJ2-2 | - | 15
TGTGCCAGCAGTGAAATAAGGGGGGGTGAGCAGTTCTTC | CASSEIRGGEQFF | TRBV6-1 | - | TRBJ2-1 | once | 13
TGTGCCAGTAGTATAGTTGGGCTCTTTCCCTACAATGAGCAGTTCTTC | CASSIVGLFPYNEQFF | TRBV19 | - | TRBJ2-1 | - | 16
TGTGCCAGCGGACAGGGGGCTGGAAACATTCAGTACTTC | CASGQGAGNIQYF | TRBV5-6 | TRBD1 | TRBJ2-4 | - | 13
TGTGCCATCAGGAACAGGGACACGCAGTATTTT | CAIRNRDTQYF | TRBV10-3 | - | TRBJ2-3 | - | 11
TGTGCCAGCAGTGATTTTGACAGGGGGTCCCACGAGCAGTACTTC | CASSDFDRGSHEQYF | TRBV2 | TRBD1 | TRBJ2-7 | medium-sized | 15
TGTGCCAGCAGCGAACAGAGACTGAACACTGAAGCTTTCTTT | CASSEQRLNTEAFF | TRBV9 | - | TRBJ1-1 | - | 14
TGTGCCAGCAGCTTGGAGCAGAGCACAGATACGCAGTATTTT | CASSLEQSTDTQYF | TRBV5-8 | - | TRBJ2-3 | - | 14
TGTGCCAGCAACCGGTTCTACGAGCAGTACTTC | CASNRFYEQYF | TRBV2 | - | TRBJ2-7 | - | 11
TGTGCCAGCAGTGGTATCGAGACAGGGACTGGGAACACTGAAGCTTTCTTT | CASSGIETGTGNTEAFF | TRBV2 | TRBD1 | TRBJ1-1 | - | 17
TGTGCCAGTAGTAAAGTACCTCGGGGGGGCATGAACACTGAAGCTTTCTTT | CASSKVPRGGMNTEAFF | TRBV19 | - | TRBJ1-1 | - | 17
TGTGCCAGCAGCGACAGGGGTTACCAGCCCCAGCATTTT | CASSDRGYQPQHF | TRBV6-1 | TRBD1 | TRBJ1-5 | - | 13
TGTGCCAGCAGCTTGTGGGATAGAAAAAGGGGCGAGCAGTACTTC | CASSLWDRKRGEQYF | TRBV5-4 | - | TRBJ2-7 | - | 15
TGTGCCAGCAGTGAGAGACAAGAGACCCAGTACTTC | CASSERQETQYF | TRBV6-1 | - | TRBJ2-5 | - | 12
TGTGCCAGCAGGGAGGACACTCATAATTCACCCCTCCACTTT | CASREDTHNSPLHF | TRBV6-4 | - | TRBJ1-6 | once | 14
TGTGCCAGCAGCCTAAGGGGTGGTGACACTGAAGCTTTCTTT | CASSLRGGDTEAFF | TRBV7-6 | - | TRBJ1-1 | - | 14